Presented here are 22 T cell receptor beta chains from one specimen sequenced in a study of persistence of HIV-infected CD4 T cells (dated by TCRdb to 2018 to 2021). Their antigens remain unidentified. The immunoSEQ hsTCRB assay version 4, run in survey mode, was used to sequence TCRbeta repertoires from genomic DNA. TCRdb carries this immuneACCESS record with in-frame sequences only. Its versions omit some clonotypes, under half of them owing to an unresolved V gene in the studies checked, with the rest unexplained. For this sample there are under 50,000 clones; approximately 93% appear just once. 1.8% of the sample comes from the top ten. The treatment or condition label of this sample denotes: suppressive antiretroviral therapy. As a nonspecific positive control representing the CD4+ T cell repertoire, cells were stimulated with anti-CD3/anti-CD28 magnetic beads. CD4+ T cells that responded were sorted based on upregulation of both CD40 ligand and CD69.

The material sequenced was CD4+ T cells sorted from PBMCs after approximately 18-hour stimulation, taken from a patient who received antiretroviral therapy. This specimen's cell subset or site label, per the study, means: CD40L+CD69+ CD4 T cells responding to anti-CD3/anti-CD28 beads, representing the overall repertoire. All receptors come from an adult man with HIV who was CMV-seropositive.

The J gene is TRBJ2-5, the V gene TRBV15; 11 nucleotides align to TRBD1. The CDR3 is 15 amino acids. Germline V gene lookup returns CDR1 LNHNV and CDR2 YYDKDF (reference sequence). V was clipped by 1 base and J by 4 bases; unmatched bases: 2. CDR3 sequence (DNA): TGTGCCACCAGCAGAGGTGGGACAGGGGGAGAGACCCAGTACTTC. Translating gives CATSRGGTGGETQYF.

The genes are TRBV7-2 and TRBJ1-1, with D tentatively TRBD1 (6 bases). Per germline, CDR1 SGHTA and CDR2 FQGNSA. This CDR3 comprises 14 residues. Trimming left V 5 bases short and J 5 bases short, with 15 bases between. The CDR3 is CASSQNRDRTEAFF. CDR3 sequence (DNA): TGTGCCAGCAGCCAAAACAGGGATCGGACTGAAGCTTTCTTT.

V is TRBV9 and J is TRBJ1-6; D not resolved. V gave up 0 bases and J gave up 7 bases, with 11 bases separating them. Germline V CDR1 and CDR2: SGDLS, YYNGEE. The CDR3 runs 15 residues. DNA for the CDR3: TGTGCCAGCAGCGTAGACCCACAACCAAATTCACCCCTCCACTTT. The encoded protein is CASSVDPQPNSPLHF.

The chain links TRBV6-5 to TRBJ1-3; D is perhaps TRBD1 (5 bases). Germline-derived CDR1 and CDR2 are MNHEY and SVGAGI. The length of the CDR3 is 14 residues. V was pared by 0 bases and J by 6 bases, with 9 bases between. The CDR3 here is CASSYSARANTIYF. The CDR3 DNA is TGTGCCAGCAGTTACTCGGCCAGGGCAAACACCATATATTTT.

The V and J genes are TRBV7-2 and TRBJ2-1, with 9 bases matching TRBD1. Germline V gene sequence: CDR1 SGHTA, CDR2 FQGNSA. CDR3 length equals 15 residues. The V and J ends lost 4 bases and 7 bases, in that order; junction bases with no gene match: 8. The CDR3 region has the DNA TGTGCCAGCAGCTATCCGGGGACAGGGAGGAATGAGCAGTTCTTC. Protein product: CASSYPGTGRNEQFF.

V gene TRBV20-1 combines with J gene TRBJ2-7, with 7 bases identical to TRBD1. V trimming: 3 bases; J trimming: 3 bases; junction bases outside the gene matches: 5. This CDR3 is built from 13 residues. Germline V gene data show CDR1 as DFQATT and CDR2 as SNEGSKA (reference sequence). The CDR3 reads CSASAQGYYEQYF. For the CDR3, the DNA is TGCAGTGCTAGTGCACAGGGGTACTACGAGCAGTACTTC.

The rearrangement joins TRBV18 to TRBJ2-1; tentatively, D is TRBD1 (6 bases). Per germline, CDR1 KGHSH and CDR2 LQKENI. CDR3 length: 13 residues. Trimming took 5 bases from V and 5 from J, leaving 10 bases between them. The DNA for the CDR3 is TGTGCCAGCTCAAATTACAGGGACAATGAGCAGTTCTTC. Protein: CASSNYRDNEQFF.

V usage is TRBV5-1 and J usage is TRBJ1-3; 9 bases line up with TRBD1. The germline V gene has CDR1 SGHRS and CDR2 YFSETQ. With 4 bases clipped from V and 3 bases from J, the junction kept 5 bases outside the gene matches. CDR3 length equals 15 residues. Written as DNA, the CDR3 is TGCGCCAGCAGCGACCGGGACAGGGATGGAAACACCATATATTTT. This encodes CASSDRDRDGNTIYF. Full variable domain (rest looked up from reference TRBV5-1 and TRBJ1-3): KAGVTQTPRYLIKTRGQQVTLSCSPISGHRSVSWYQQTPGQGLQFLFEYFSETQRNKGNFPGRFSGRQFSNSRSEMNVSTLELGDSALYLCASSDRDRDGNTIYFGEGSWLTVV.

This chain links TRBV2 with TRBJ1-3; D is unclear. Looked up from germline, CDR1 is SNHLY and CDR2 is FYNNEI. The V end lost 2 bases, the J end lost 9 bases, and 8 bases lay between the germline ends. The CDR3 extends over 12 amino acids. CDR3 bases: TGTGCCAGCAGTGAAACGAGGACCACCATATATTTT. This gives the protein CASSETRTTIYF.

A single count supports this clone. The chain uses TRBV7-3 and TRBJ2-3, with 12 bases identical to TRBD2. The CDR3 extends over 15 amino acids. The V segment lost 6 bases and the J segment 4 bases; nucleotides outside the gene matches: 5. Germline V gives CDR1 SGHTA, CDR2 FQGTGA. CDR3 coding DNA: TGTGCCAGCAGTCCTAGCGGGGGGGCATCAGATACGCAGTATTTT. Its protein is CASSPSGGASDTQYF.

This rearrangement joins TRBV19 to TRBJ1-3; D gene uncertain. This CDR3 contains 14 residues. Germline values: CDR1 LNHDA, CDR2 SQIVND (reference sequence). The V end was cut by 4 bases, the J end by 1 base, with 8 bases between. The CDR3: CASSKVSSGNTIYF. CDR3 DNA sequence: TGTGCCAGTAGTAAGGTGTCATCTGGAAACACCATATATTTT.

The rearrangement links TRBV7-9 to TRBJ1-3; D might be TRBD1 (5 bases). In germline, CDR1 is SEHNR, CDR2 FQNEAQ (reference sequence). V was cut by 6 bases and J by 0 bases, with 24 bases left in between. The CDR3 sequence is 19 residues long. The CDR3 coding sequence is TGTGCCAGCAGTCAACCCACCGACAGAAACCGACCCTCTGGAAACACCATATATTTT. Translated: CASSQPTDRNRPSGNTIYF.

This clone was picked up a small number of times. The V gene is TRBV29-1, the J gene TRBJ2-3; D unresolved. CDR1 is SQVTM and CDR2 is ANQGSEA in the germline V gene. CDR3 length: 13 amino acids. V was pared by 2 bases and J by 1 base, with 7 bases between. The CDR3 loop reads CSVEWQGTDTQYF. CDR3 nucleotides: TGCAGCGTTGAATGGCAGGGCACAGATACGCAGTATTTT.

This chain joins TRBV24-1 and TRBJ1-2; D is uncertain. The CDR3 runs to 11 residues. Looked up from germline, CDR1 is KGHDR and CDR2 is SFDVKD. The V end was cut by 7 bases, the J end by 1 base, with 3 bases between. DNA of the CDR3: TGTGCCACCAGGGATAACTATGGCTACACCTTC. Translating gives CATRDNYGYTF.

V usage is TRBV5-1 and J usage is TRBJ2-1; 8 bases match TRBD1. The V gene's germline CDR1 is SGHRS and CDR2 YFSETQ. The CDR3 covers 16 residues. J lost 0 bases, V lost 4 bases, and 6 bases had no gene match. CDR3 residues: CASSLRQGSSYNEQFF. CDR3 nucleotides: TGCGCCAGCAGCCTGCGACAGGGGAGCTCCTACAATGAGCAGTTCTTC.

The rearrangement uses TRBV6-5 and TRBJ1-3, with D perhaps TRBD1 (6 bases). This CDR3 contains 15 residues. Germline CDR1 reads MNHEY; CDR2 reads SVGAGI. The V end lost 1 base, the J end lost 3 bases, and 10 bases lay between the germline ends. CDR3 protein: CASSYFGTFGNTIYF. Written as DNA, the CDR3 is TGTGCCAGCAGTTACTTCGGGACATTTGGAAACACCATATATTTT.

The chain recombines TRBV14 with TRBJ1-2; perhaps TRBD1 as D (6 bases). CDR1 and CDR2 (germline): SGHDN, FVKESK. Trimming took 0 bases from V and 0 from J, leaving 14 bases between them. The CDR3 contains 17 residues. CDR3 nucleotide sequence: TGTGCCAGCAGCCAAGAGTCTCGGGGGGCCACTAACTATGGCTACACCTTC. This encodes CASSQESRGATNYGYTF.

The chain has TRBV19 and TRBJ2-1; D is perhaps TRBD1 (5 bases). The CDR3 has 13 amino acids. Trimming took 6 bases from V and 5 from J, leaving 11 bases between them. CDR1 and CDR2 from the germline V gene are LNHDA and SQIVND (reference sequence). The CDR3 DNA follows: TGTGCCAGTAGCGATTCAGGGAACAATGAGCAGTTCTTC. It encodes CASSDSGNNEQFF.

V and J are TRBV2 and TRBJ2-2; 7 bases are shared with TRBD2. V lost 7 bases and J lost 2; bases outside the gene matches: 10. Germline values: CDR1 SNHLY, CDR2 FYNNEI. The CDR3 sequence is 16 residues long. The CDR3 protein is CASKRLAGDNTGELFF. CDR3 nucleotides: TGTGCCAGCAAAAGGTTGGCGGGGGACAACACCGGGGAGCTGTTTTTT.

The chain recombines TRBV3-1 (or the pseudogene TRBV3-2) with TRBJ2-1; TRBD1 is a possible D gene (8 bases). The CDR3 runs 15 residues. Germline CDR1 and CDR2: LGHDT and YNNKEL (reference sequence). Trimming took 5 bases from V and 5 from J, leaving 16 bases between them. The CDR3 loop is CASSYRGAGDNEQFF. CDR3 DNA sequence: TGTGCCAGCAGCTACAGGGGGGCGGGGGACAATGAGCAGTTCTTC.

The chain links TRBV7-8 to TRBJ2-2, with 8 bases lining up with TRBD1. The CDR3 runs to 15 residues. The V segment lost 5 bases and the J segment 4 bases; nucleotides outside the gene matches: 6. CDR1 is SGHVS, CDR2 FQNEAQ, per germline. The chain's CDR3 is CASSRQTGATGELFF. In DNA, the CDR3 is TGTGCCAGCAGCCGCCAGACAGGGGCCACCGGGGAGCTGTTTTTT.

The chain employs TRBV18 and TRBJ2-2; 10 nucleotides match TRBD1. V lost 4 bases to trimming and J lost 2 bases; unmatched junction nucleotides: 4. The CDR3 totals 16 residues. Germline loops: CDR1 KGHSH, CDR2 LQKENI. CDR3 region: CASSLLTGGNTGELFF. The CDR3 DNA follows: TGTGCCAGCTCACTACTGACAGGGGGCAACACCGGGGAGCTGTTTTTT.